The 3 T cell receptor beta chains listed next were all sequenced from one sample in a study of T cell responses to AZD1222 COVID-19 vaccine. The repertoire was sequenced with immunoSEQ multiplex PCR; TCRdb's copy has only in-frame clones and lacks some. The sample carries over 95,000 clones, more than 90% recorded once. The sample in question was peripheral blood, obtained on day 0 of AZD1222 vaccination. These receptors originate from an adult in good health.

J is TRBJ2-1 and V is TRBV5-1; weak D call: TRBD2 (6 bases). The germline V gene encodes CDR1 SGHRS and CDR2 YFSETQ. The CDR3 consists of 13 residues. Trimming pared 0 bases from V and 7 bases from J, leaving 8 bases between. In nucleotides, the CDR3 is TGCGCCAGCAGCTTGGAGGCGGGGAATGAGCAGTTCTTC. Translated, it gives CASSLEAGNEQFF.

This clone turned up a few times. The V gene is TRBV2, the J gene TRBJ1-5; 11 bases line up with TRBD1. V shed 1 base and J 6 bases; nucleotides not matched to a gene: 2. The CDR3 has 15 amino acids. Germline CDR1 SNHLY, CDR2 FYNNEI. CDR3 sequence reads: CASSEGTGGFQPQHF. The DNA for the CDR3 is TGTGCCAGCAGTGAAGGGACAGGGGGCTTTCAGCCCCAGCATTTT. The full variable domain, its missing parts supplied by reference TRBV2 and TRBJ1-5, is EPEVTQTPSHQVTQMGQEVILRCVPISNHLYFYWYRQILGQKVEFLVSFYNNEISEKSEIFDDQFSVERPDGSNFTLKIRSTKLEDSAMYFCASSEGTGGFQPQHFGDGTRLSIL.

V and J are TRBV21-1 and TRBJ2-3; the tabulated D call, TRBD1, remains unverified against the DNA. TRBV21-1 corresponds to a pseudogene. This CDR3 has 15 residues. The CDR3 spells CASSKEAGGTDTQYF. In DNA form, the CDR3 reads TGTGCCAGCAGCAAAGAGGCAGGGGGCACAGATACGCAGTATTTT.